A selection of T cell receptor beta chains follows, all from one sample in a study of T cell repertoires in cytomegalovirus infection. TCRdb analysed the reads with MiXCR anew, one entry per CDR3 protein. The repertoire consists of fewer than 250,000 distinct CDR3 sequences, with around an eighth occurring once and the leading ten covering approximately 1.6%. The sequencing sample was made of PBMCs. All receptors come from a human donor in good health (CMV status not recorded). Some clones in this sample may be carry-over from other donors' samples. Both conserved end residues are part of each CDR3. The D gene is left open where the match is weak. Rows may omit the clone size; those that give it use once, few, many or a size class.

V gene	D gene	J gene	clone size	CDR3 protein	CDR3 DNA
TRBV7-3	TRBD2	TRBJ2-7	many	CASSLELASEQYF	TGTGCCAGCAGCTTAGAACTAGCGAGCGAGCAGTACTTC
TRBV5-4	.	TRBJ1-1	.	CASSSRNLTGSEAFF	TGTGCCAGCAGCTCCCGGAACCTAACAGGGAGTGAAGCTTTCTTT
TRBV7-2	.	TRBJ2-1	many	CAIEASGSSSYNEQFF	TGTGCCATCGAGGCGAGCGGGTCGAGCTCCTACAATGAGCAGTTCTTC
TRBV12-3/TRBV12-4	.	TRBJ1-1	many	CASSVRRWTEAFF	TGTGCCAGCAGTGTACGGAGATGGACTGAAGCTTTCTTT
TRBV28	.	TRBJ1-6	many	CASSSGLSPLHF	TGTGCCAGCAGTTCCGGACTATCACCCCTCCACTTT
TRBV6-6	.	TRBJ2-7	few	CASSYSRAGTYEQYF	TGTGCCAGCAGTTACTCGAGGGCAGGGACCTACGAGCAGTACTTC
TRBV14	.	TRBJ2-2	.	CASSSGGSRDTGELFF	TGTGCCAGCAGCTCCGGGGGCTCGAGGGACACCGGGGAGCTGTTTTTT
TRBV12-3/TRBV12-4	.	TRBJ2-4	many	CASSPWDGINIQYF	TGTGCCAGCAGTCCATGGGACGGGATAAACATTCAGTACTTC
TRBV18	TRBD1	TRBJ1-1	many	CASSRSTGGGYTEAFF	TGTGCCAGCTCACGAAGCACAGGGGGCGGGTACACTGAAGCTTTCTTT
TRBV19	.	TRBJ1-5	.	CASSIGPRQTQHF	TGTGCCAGTAGTATAGGCCCCCGGCAGACCCAGCATTTT
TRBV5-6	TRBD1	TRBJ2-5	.	CASSRIQGSETQYF	TGTGCCAGCAGCCGGATACAGGGGTCAGAGACCCAGTACTTC